The T cell receptor (beta chain) under discussion was sequenced for a study of OX40 agonist ivuxolimab in advanced cancers. In the study overall: Past anti-PD-1, anti-PD-L1 or anti-CTLA-4 therapy was accepted, and 35% to 45% had received some. Regarding the study as a whole: Expanded peripheral T cell antigen specificity was not determined. In the 0.1 to 3.0 mg/kg range, CD4+ and CD8+ blood T cells had expanded clonally by week 6. Among the lowest peripheral clonal expansion occurred in 0.1-3.0 mg/kg partial responders.

The CDR3 has 13 amino acids. Trimming took off 0 bases at V and 9 bases at J, with 11 bases between the two ends. Germline V gives CDR1 SGHDN, CDR2 FVKESK. Concerning this clone: Antigen unknown.

Clones were read by immunoSEQ multiplex PCR, and TCRdb kept only the in-frame ones, dropping some. The sample shows about 30,000 clones, roughly 76% of them seen only once. The sample here was CD4+ or CD8+ T cells sorted from blood, taken in a trial of the OX40 agonist ivuxolimab. This TCR was recovered from an adult with an advanced solid tumor such as melanoma, head and neck, liver or kidney cancer. The rearrangement links TRBV14 to TRBJ1-1; a weak D match, TRBD1 (6 bases). The CDR3 spells CASSQDLQGKAFF. The CDR3 nucleotides are TGTGCCAGCAGCCAAGACCTGCAGGGGAAAGCTTTCTTT.